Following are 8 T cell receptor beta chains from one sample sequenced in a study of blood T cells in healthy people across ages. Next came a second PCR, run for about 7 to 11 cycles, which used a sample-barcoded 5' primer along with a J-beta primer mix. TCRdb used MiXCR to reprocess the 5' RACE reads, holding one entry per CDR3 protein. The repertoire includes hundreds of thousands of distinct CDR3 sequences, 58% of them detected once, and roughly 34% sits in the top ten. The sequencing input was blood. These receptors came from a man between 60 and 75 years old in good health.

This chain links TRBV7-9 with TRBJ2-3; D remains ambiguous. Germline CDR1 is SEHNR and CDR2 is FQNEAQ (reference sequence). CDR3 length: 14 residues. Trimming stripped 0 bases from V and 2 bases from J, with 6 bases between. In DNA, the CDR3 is TGTGCCAGCAGCTTAGCGGCCGACACAGATACGCAGTATTTT. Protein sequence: CASSLAADTDTQYF.

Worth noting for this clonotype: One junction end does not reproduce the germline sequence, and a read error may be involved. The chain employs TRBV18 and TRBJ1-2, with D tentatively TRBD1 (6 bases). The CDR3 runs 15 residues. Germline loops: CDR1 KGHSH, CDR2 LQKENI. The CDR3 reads CASSPPGQPSYGHTF. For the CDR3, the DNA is TGTGCCAGCTCACCACCAGGACAGCCCAGCTATGGCCACACCTTC.

CDR3 amino acids: CASSRGTTYNEQYF. CDR3 sequence (DNA): TGTGCCAGCAGCCGAGGGACCACCTACAATGAGCAGTACTTC. The gene calls are TRBV14 and TRBJ2-1; D is possibly TRBD1 or TRBD2 (5 bases each). The J call could be wrong; TRBJ2-7 is a better fit for the DNA end. Germline V lookup: CDR1 SGHDN, CDR2 FVKESK. The CDR3 contains 14 residues.

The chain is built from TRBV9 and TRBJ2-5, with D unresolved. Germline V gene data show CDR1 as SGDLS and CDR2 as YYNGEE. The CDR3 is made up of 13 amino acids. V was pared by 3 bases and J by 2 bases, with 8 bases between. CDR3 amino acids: CASSALEQETQYF. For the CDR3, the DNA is TGTGCCAGCAGCGCCCTAGAACAAGAGACCCAGTACTTC. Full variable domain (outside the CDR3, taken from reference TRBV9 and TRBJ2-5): DSGVTQTPKHLITATGQRVTLRCSPRSGDLSVYWYQQSLDQGLQFLIQYYNGEERAKGNILERFSAQQFPDLHSELNLSSLELGDSALYFCASSALEQETQYFGPGTRLLVL.

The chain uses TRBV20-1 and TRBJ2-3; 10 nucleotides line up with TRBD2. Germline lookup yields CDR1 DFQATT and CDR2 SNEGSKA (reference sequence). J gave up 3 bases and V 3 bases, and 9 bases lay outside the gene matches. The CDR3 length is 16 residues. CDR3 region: CSASVSGGPTTDTQYF. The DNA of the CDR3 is TGCAGTGCTAGTGTTAGCGGGGGGCCGACGACAGATACGCAGTATTTT.

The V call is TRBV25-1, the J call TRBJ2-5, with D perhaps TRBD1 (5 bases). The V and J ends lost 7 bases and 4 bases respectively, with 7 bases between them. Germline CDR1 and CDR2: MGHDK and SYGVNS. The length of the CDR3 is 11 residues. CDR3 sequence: CASKGSETQYF. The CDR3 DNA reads TGTGCCAGCAAGGGGTCAGAGACCCAGTACTTC.

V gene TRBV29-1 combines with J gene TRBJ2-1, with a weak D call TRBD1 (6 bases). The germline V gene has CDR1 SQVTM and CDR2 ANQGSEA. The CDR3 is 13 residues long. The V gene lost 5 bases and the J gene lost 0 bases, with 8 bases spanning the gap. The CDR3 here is CSVQGSSYNEQFF. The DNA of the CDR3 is TGCAGCGTTCAGGGGAGCTCCTACAATGAGCAGTTCTTC.

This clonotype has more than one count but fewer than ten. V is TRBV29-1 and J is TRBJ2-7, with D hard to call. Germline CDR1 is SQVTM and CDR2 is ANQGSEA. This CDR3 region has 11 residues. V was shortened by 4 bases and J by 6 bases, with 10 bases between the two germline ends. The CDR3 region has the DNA TGCAGCGTTGGGGAAGGGTGCGAGCAGTACTTC. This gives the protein CSVGEGCEQYF.